This TCR beta chain was sequenced during a study of vaccination effects on CD4 cells after COVID-19. On the study more broadly: Each participant was administered two doses of either the BNT162b2 or the mRNA-1273 vaccine. Broader study findings: The study dataset contains few convalescent patients and includes no early post-infection timepoints.

Isolating CD4+ T cells followed approximately 11 days of culture. Germline-derived CDR1 and CDR2 are SGHRS and YFSETQ. V lost 4 bases, J lost 2 bases, and 6 bases stayed unmatched. The length of the CDR3 is 15 residues. Sequencing was performed with immunoSEQ multiplex PCR; in TCRdb, only in-frame clones are kept and a portion is missing. Among 30,000 or so clones listed, 70% were seen once. This clone was seen only a few times. What it binds is not known. The sequence was collected from a human donor who received a COVID-19 vaccine. Sequenced material: CD4+ T cells from PBMCs cultured without peptide, taken before COVID-19 vaccination. The rearrangement joins TRBV5-1 to TRBJ2-5; 9 nucleotides line up with TRBD1. CDR3 sequence reads: CASSRGDREQETQYF. The CDR3 DNA reads TGCGCCAGCAGCAGGGGGGACAGGGAACAAGAGACCCAGTACTTC.